This T cell receptor beta chain was retrieved from a study of control samples from healthy donors and cancer patients (dated by TCRdb to between 2020 and 2021). From cysteine to phenylalanine, the CDR3 is 15 amino acids long. Only CDR3 DNA is held: 45 bases, read in frame from base 1. Unmatched junction bases come to 8, with V trimmed by 5 bases and J by 6 bases. Via the germline V gene, CDR1 is SGHTA and CDR2 FQGTGA. About this clone: No antigen is known for it. Base qualities were left out, and no much larger clone turns up one base away.

Libraries were prepared through the immunoSEQ multiplex PCR assay. This immuneACCESS table, as held by TCRdb, lists in-frame sequences with V and J called but not all clones. Of the missing ones, under half trace to an unresolved V gene in checked studies; the others have no known cause. This sample lists 150,000 to 200,000 clones; around 89% were detected once. The top ten clonotypes cover over 1.1% of the sample. The clonotype originates from a woman aged 50 to 60 in good health. The receptor chain draws on TRBV7-3 and TRBJ2-3; TRBD2 agrees with 10 junctional bases. The material sequenced was blood. The CDR3 in this case is CASSGLLAGADTQYF. The nucleotide sequence is given as TGTGCCAGCAGCGGCCTTCTAGCGGGAGCTGATACGCAGTATTTT. With the rest looked up from the reference TRBV7-3 and TRBJ2-3 genes rather than sequenced, the full variable domain is GAGVSQTPSNKVTEKGKYVELRCDPISGHTALYWYRQSLGQGPEFLIYFQGTGAADDSGLPNDRFFAVRPEGSVSTLKIQRTERGDSAVYLCASSGLLAGADTQYFGPGTRLTVL.